The 26 T cell receptor beta chains presented below share a single source sample, sequenced in a study of early T cells in non-severe SARS-CoV-2 infection. MiXCR, applied by TCRdb to the 5' RACE reads, yields one record per CDR3 protein. Among roughly 80,000 distinct CDR3 sequences listed, more than 9% were seen once. Sequencing used whole blood. The receptors derive from an adult who was a healthcare worker with PCR-confirmed SARS-CoV-2 infection or an uninfected control (not recorded which).

The J gene is TRBJ2-1, the V gene TRBV7-9; perhaps TRBD1 as D (5 bases). Trimming removed 5 bases at V and 7 bases at J, with 9 bases between. The CDR3 has 12 amino acids. CDR1 and CDR2 (germline): SEHNR, FQNEAQ (reference sequence). The CDR3 DNA is TGTGCCAGCAGCGTTTCAGGGAATGAGCAGTTCTTC. This translates into CASSVSGNEQFF.

The V gene is TRBV20-1, the J gene TRBJ1-1, with TRBD1 identical over 8 bases. Germline CDR1 DFQATT, CDR2 SNEGSKA (reference sequence). V gave up 1 base and J gave up 3 bases; unmatched junction bases: 7. The length of the CDR3 is 15 residues. The CDR3 bases are TGCAGTGCTAGAGGGACAGGGAGGGCGGACACTGAAGCTTTCTTT. This encodes CSARGTGRADTEAFF.

The chain combines TRBV5-1 with TRBJ2-1, with 15 bases aligning to TRBD2. The CDR3 runs to 16 residues. CDR1 SGHRS and CDR2 YFSETQ come from the germline V gene. V shed 3 bases, J shed 8 bases, and the junction held 6 bases outside the gene matches. In nucleotides, the CDR3 is TGCGCCAGCAGCTCTCGGACTAGCGGGAGGGTCGATGAGCAGTTCTTC. Translating gives CASSSRTSGRVDEQFF. Full variable domain (rest looked up from reference TRBV5-1 and TRBJ2-1): KAGVTQTPRYLIKTRGQQVTLSCSPISGHRSVSWYQQTPGQGLQFLFEYFSETQRNKGNFPGRFSGRQFSNSRSEMNVSTLELGDSALYLCASSSRTSGRVDEQFFGPGTRLTVL.

This clonotype showed up many times. This CDR3 reads CASSPMGDYGYTF. CDR3 nucleotides: TGTGCCAGCAGCCCTATGGGAGACTATGGCTACACCTTC. V and J are TRBV7-3 and TRBJ1-2; D uncertain. V gave up 5 bases and J gave up 3 bases, with 10 bases separating them. From germline, CDR1 is SGHTA and CDR2 FQGTGA. This CDR3 is built from 13 residues.

This clonotype was observed many times. V is TRBV28 and J is TRBJ2-7, with 7 bases lining up with TRBD2. The V gene's germline CDR1 is MDHEN and CDR2 SYDVKM. The CDR3 has 15 amino acids. After removal of 5 bases from V and 3 bases from J, the junction contained 10 bases not matched to a gene. The CDR3 spells CASSENNPGGYEQYF. In nucleotides, the CDR3 is TGTGCCAGCAGTGAAAATAACCCGGGGGGCTACGAGCAGTACTTC.

This clonotype was found many times. The genes are TRBV20-1 and TRBJ2-3, with 8 positions matching TRBD2. CDR3 length equals 13 residues. Trimming at V came to 5 bases and at J to 5 bases, leaving 6 bases not matched to a gene. CDR1 is DFQATT, CDR2 SNEGSKA, per germline (reference sequence). The CDR3 sequence: CSAPRLARDTQYF. The CDR3 DNA reads TGCAGTGCTCCGCGACTAGCGAGAGATACGCAGTATTTT.

This clonotype has ten or more counts. The rearrangement links TRBV6-2 or TRBV6-3 to TRBJ2-5, with 7 bases aligning to TRBD1. CDR3 size: 15 residues. Germline trimming cut 5 bases from V and 2 bases from J; bases unmatched to any gene: 8. CDR1 MNHEY and CDR2 SVGEGT come from the germline V gene. DNA for the CDR3: TGTGCCAGCAGTCCCGGGACAGCGGATCAAGAGACCCAGTACTTC. Amino acids: CASSPGTADQETQYF.

The sample holds a few counts of this clonotype. The CDR3 loop is CASSPQRAGRETQYF. In DNA, the CDR3 is TGTGCCAGCAGCCCCCAGAGGGCAGGGAGAGAGACCCAGTACTTC. This rearrangement joins TRBV7-9 to TRBJ2-5; either TRBD1 or TRBD2 may fit D (5 bases each). This CDR3 has 15 residues. Germline CDR1 reads SEHNR; CDR2 reads FQNEAQ (reference sequence). Trimming shortened V by 5 bases and J by 4 bases, and 17 bases separated the two germline ends.

This clonotype was seen ten or more times. The chain uses TRBV29-1 and TRBJ2-1, with D perhaps TRBD1 (6 bases). The CDR3 has 15 amino acids. The germline V and J ends were trimmed by 6 bases and 0 bases, with 15 bases remaining between them. Germline V gene data show CDR1 as SQVTM and CDR2 as ANQGSEA. The CDR3, as DNA: TGCAGCGTCCGGGGACACGCGAGCTCCTACAATGAGCAGTTCTTC. Translated, it gives CSVRGHASSYNEQFF.

CDR3 in amino acids: CASSVGGPSPVESSYNEQFF. For the CDR3, the DNA is TGTGCCAGCAGCGTAGGGGGGCCGTCCCCAGTGGAAAGCTCCTACAATGAGCAGTTCTTC. The chain has TRBV9 and TRBJ2-1, with D perhaps TRBD1 (6 bases). V was clipped by 0 bases and J by 0 bases, with 22 bases between them. The CDR3 has 20 amino acids. The germline V gene has CDR1 SGDLS and CDR2 YYNGEE.

The table lists this clonotype with a few counts. The chain couples TRBV5-4 to TRBJ1-2, with 7 bases identical to TRBD1. This CDR3 is built from 14 residues. J gave up 4 bases and V 6 bases, and 9 bases lay outside the gene matches. CDR1 is SGHNT, CDR2 YYREEE, per germline (reference sequence). The CDR3 here is CASISKGAVYGYTF. In DNA, the CDR3 is TGTGCCAGCATTTCGAAGGGGGCGGTCTATGGCTACACCTTC.

The chain couples TRBV3-1 to TRBJ2-5; D may be TRBD1 (6 bases). This CDR3 spans 13 amino acids. V was pared by 0 bases and J by 9 bases, with 11 bases between. CDR1 is LGHDT and CDR2 is YNNKEL in the germline V gene (reference sequence). CDR3 coding DNA: TGTGCCAGCAGCCAAGAACCGAGGGGGTCCCAGTACTTC. Translation: CASSQEPRGSQYF.

This clonotype was detected many times. The gene calls are TRBV18 and TRBJ1-1; D might be TRBD1 (6 bases). CDR3 length: 15 residues. The germline gives CDR1 KGHSH, CDR2 LQKENI. V was trimmed by 3 bases and J by 4 bases, leaving 15 bases between them. The CDR3, as DNA: TGTGCCAGCTCACCTACACAGGGCAGGGGCACTGAAGCTTTCTTT. Protein product: CASSPTQGRGTEAFF.

CDR3 sequence: CSAETDTQYF. The CDR3, as DNA: TGCAGTGCTGAGACAGATACGCAGTATTTT. The chain employs TRBV20-1 and TRBJ2-3, with unresolved D. CDR3 size: 10 residues. The germline V gene has CDR1 DFQATT and CDR2 SNEGSKA (reference sequence). Between the trimmed V and J ends, which lost 5 bases and 3 bases, there was a span of 3 bases.

The sample holds a few counts of this clonotype. This sequence joins TRBV7-9 and TRBJ2-5, with D perhaps matching TRBD2 (5 bases). Germline V CDR1 and CDR2: SEHNR, FQNEAQ (reference sequence). This CDR3 is 12 amino acids long. Trimming took 8 bases from V and 2 from J, leaving 9 bases between them. CDR3 amino acids: CASGRGQETQYF. CDR3 nucleotides: TGTGCCAGCGGGAGAGGGCAAGAGACCCAGTACTTC.

This clonotype was recorded many times. This chain joins TRBV20-1 and TRBJ2-1, with 8 nucleotides matching TRBD2. V shed 3 bases, J shed 5 bases, and the junction held 15 bases outside the gene matches. The CDR3 has 17 residues. Germline CDR1 DFQATT, CDR2 SNEGSKA (reference sequence). The CDR3 DNA follows: TGCAGTGCTAGGGTTTACAGCGGGAGAGGATGGGACAATGAGCAGTTCTTC. Translated: CSARVYSGRGWDNEQFF.

This clonotype came up a few times. The CDR3 nucleotides read TGTGCCAGAACCTTGGACCTCCACTACGAGCAGTACTTC. Residues: CARTLDLHYEQYF. The rearrangement links TRBV9 to TRBJ2-7, with unresolved D. V was cut by 8 bases and J by 3 bases, with 15 bases left in between. Germline lookup yields CDR1 SGDLS and CDR2 YYNGEE. This CDR3 spans 13 amino acids.

A few counts support this clonotype. This sequence joins TRBV5-1 and TRBJ2-1; D remains ambiguous. The V and J ends lost 0 bases and 4 bases respectively, with 11 bases between them. Germline CDR1 and CDR2: SGHRS and YFSETQ. The CDR3 loop spans 15 amino acids. CDR3 in DNA: TGCGCCAGCAGCTTGGTGTTTGGAGCATACAATGAGCAGTTCTTC. It is translated as CASSLVFGAYNEQFF. Using reference TRBV5-1 and TRBJ2-1 for the parts outside the CDR3, the full variable domain is KAGVTQTPRYLIKTRGQQVTLSCSPISGHRSVSWYQQTPGQGLQFLFEYFSETQRNKGNFPGRFSGRQFSNSRSEMNVSTLELGDSALYLCASSLVFGAYNEQFFGPGTRLTVL.

This clonotype was seen many times. The rearrangement uses TRBV20-1 and TRBJ1-5; the D is unclear. The V end lost 8 bases, the J end lost 5 bases, and 13 bases lay between the germline ends. The CDR3 totals 12 residues. The germline V gene has CDR1 DFQATT and CDR2 SNEGSKA (reference sequence). DNA of the CDR3: TGCAGTCCGGCGTCGGGTGATCAGCCCCAGCATTTT. Protein: CSPASGDQPQHF.

This clonotype has a count of ten or more. The chain has TRBV11-2 and TRBJ1-1, with D possibly TRBD1 on 6 matching bases. Trimming removed 8 bases from V and 3 bases from J, with 19 bases in between. From germline, CDR1 is SGHAT and CDR2 FQNNGV. This CDR3 contains 15 residues. CDR3 bases: TGTGCCAGCGGACAGATATTAAAGGTGGACACTGAAGCTTTCTTT. Translated, it gives CASGQILKVDTEAFF.

This clonotype was seen at least ten times. This chain links TRBV2 with TRBJ1-4, with TRBD1 matching over 8 bases. After removal of 6 bases from V and 4 bases from J, the junction contained 4 bases not matched to a gene. From germline, CDR1 is SNHLY and CDR2 FYNNEI. The CDR3 sequence is 14 residues long. The CDR3 here is CASRGQAFNEKLFF. In DNA, the CDR3 is TGTGCCAGCAGGGGACAGGCCTTTAATGAAAAACTGTTTTTT.

This chain uses TRBV20-1 with TRBJ2-7, with D possibly TRBD1 on 6 matching bases. Trimming shortened V by 5 bases and J by 0 bases, and 11 bases separated the two germline ends. This CDR3 spans 13 amino acids. Germline values: CDR1 DFQATT, CDR2 SNEGSKA (reference sequence). The CDR3, as DNA: TGCAGTGCTCCGACAGGACTCTCCTACGAGCAGTACTTC. Amino acid sequence: CSAPTGLSYEQYF.

The chain joins TRBV20-1 to TRBJ2-7, with 10 bases matching TRBD1. From germline, CDR1 is DFQATT and CDR2 SNEGSKA (reference sequence). V shed 0 bases and J 5 bases; nucleotides not matched to a gene: 22. This CDR3 spans 20 amino acids. CDR3 amino acids: CSARDSPRGQGLAWRDEQYF. The DNA of the CDR3 is TGCAGTGCTAGAGACAGCCCTCGGGGACAGGGGCTAGCGTGGAGGGACGAGCAGTACTTC.

The rearrangement links TRBV5-4 to TRBJ2-1; the D gene is possibly TRBD1 (5 bases). Germline V gene lookup returns CDR1 SGHNT and CDR2 YYREEE (reference sequence). Trimming removed 0 bases from V and 5 bases from J, with 12 bases in between. This CDR3 contains 15 residues. The CDR3 reads CASSLGGLGNNEQFF. CDR3 in DNA: TGTGCCAGCAGCTTGGGGGGCCTAGGGAACAATGAGCAGTTCTTC. Drawing the rest from reference TRBV5-4 and TRBJ2-1, the complete variable domain is ETGVTQSPTHLIKTRGQQVTLRCSSQSGHNTVSWYQQALGQGPQFIFQYYREEENGRGNFPPRFSGLQFPNYSSELNVNALELDDSALYLCASSLGGLGNNEQFFGPGTRLTVL.

This clonotype was counted only a few times. J is TRBJ2-3 and V is TRBV20-1, with 12 nucleotides matching TRBD2. CDR1 is DFQATT and CDR2 is SNEGSKA in the germline V gene (reference sequence). J was trimmed by 3 bases and V by 6 bases; bases with no gene match: 4. The CDR3 is made up of 14 amino acids. The CDR3 DNA reads as TGCAGTGCGCCTAGCGGGAGGGCAACAGATACGCAGTATTTT. Residues: CSAPSGRATDTQYF.

This clonotype appeared many times. The rearrangement links TRBV6-1 to TRBJ2-7; possible D gene TRBD2, 6 bases. Germline V gene lookup returns CDR1 MNHNS and CDR2 SASEGT. The V gene lost 3 bases and the J gene lost 4 bases, with 13 bases spanning the gap. CDR3 length equals 14 residues. The CDR3 sequence is CASSDPGESYEQYF. As DNA, the CDR3 is TGTGCCAGCAGTGATCCGGGGGAGTCATACGAGCAGTACTTC.